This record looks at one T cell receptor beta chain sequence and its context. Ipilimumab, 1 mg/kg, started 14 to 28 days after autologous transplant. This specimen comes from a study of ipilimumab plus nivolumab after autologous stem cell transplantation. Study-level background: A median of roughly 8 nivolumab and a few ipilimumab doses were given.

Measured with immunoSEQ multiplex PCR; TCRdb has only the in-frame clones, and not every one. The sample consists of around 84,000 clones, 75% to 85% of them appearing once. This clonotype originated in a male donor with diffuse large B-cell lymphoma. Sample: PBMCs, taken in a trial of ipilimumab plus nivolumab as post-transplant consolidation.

CDR3 sequence (DNA): TGTGCCAGCAGCTTAGGAGAGGGTTCGGGACCCTACGAGCAGTACTTC. Translation gives CASSLGEGSGPYEQYF. V is TRBV7-9 and J is TRBJ2-7; D might be TRBD1 or TRBD2, each matching 5 bases. Germline values: CDR1 SEHNR, CDR2 FQNEAQ (reference sequence). The V end was cut by 1 base, the J end by 2 bases, with 15 bases between. The CDR3 runs 16 residues. Full variable domain (missing parts from reference TRBV7-9 and TRBJ2-7): DTGVSQNPRHKITKRGQNVTFRCDPISEHNRLYWYRQTLGQGPEFLTYFQNEAQLEKSRLLSDRFSAERPKGSFSTLEIQRTEQGDSAMYLCASSLGEGSGPYEQYFGPGTRLTVT.